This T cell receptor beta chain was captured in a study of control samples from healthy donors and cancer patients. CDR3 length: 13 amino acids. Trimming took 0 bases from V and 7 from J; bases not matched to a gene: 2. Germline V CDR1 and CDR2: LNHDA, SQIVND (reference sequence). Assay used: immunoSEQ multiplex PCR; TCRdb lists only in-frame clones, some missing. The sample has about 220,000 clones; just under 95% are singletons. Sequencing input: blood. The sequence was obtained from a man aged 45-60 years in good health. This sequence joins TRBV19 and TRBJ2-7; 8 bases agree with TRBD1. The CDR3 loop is CASSIDTGGEQYV. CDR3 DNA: TGTGCCAGTAGTATAGATACAGGGGGAGAGCAGTACGTC.